The 9 T cell receptor beta chains given below trace back to one sample, sequenced in a study of shared clonotypes between healthy human individuals. TCRdb keeps only in-frame clones here, not all; method: immunoSEQ multiplex PCR. This sample yields hundreds of thousands of clones, of which approximately 74% are seen a single time; over 1.5% belongs to the top ten. Sequencing input: memory CD4+ T cells sorted from blood. The sample's subset: CD45RA-negative fraction. The receptors shown here come from a woman in her twenties or thirties in good health.

This chain uses TRBV6-4 with TRBJ2-4, with D perhaps matching TRBD1 (6 bases). Germline CDR1 reads MRHNA; CDR2 reads SNTAGT. The CDR3 covers 13 residues. With 11 bases removed from V and 8 bases from J, the gap between germline ends came to 19 bases. The CDR3 coding sequence is TGTGCCTTGGGGGCAGGGTACGTCGACATTCAGTACTTC. This gives the protein CALGAGYVDIQYF.

The rearrangement links TRBV19 to TRBJ1-5; tentatively, D is TRBD1 (6 bases). V was pared by 7 bases and J by 2 bases, with 21 bases between. Germline V gene data show CDR1 as LNHDA and CDR2 as SQIVND (reference sequence). This CDR3 is 17 amino acids long. DNA for the CDR3: TGTGCCAGTACCCCAGTCGGGGGCGCGATGGGCAATCAGCCCCAGCATTTT. Translation gives CASTPVGGAMGNQPQHF.

This clone showed up just a few times. V and J are TRBV5-4 and TRBJ1-2, with D possibly matching TRBD1 (5 bases). This CDR3 is built from 16 residues. Germline V gene sequence: CDR1 SGHNT, CDR2 YYREEE (reference sequence). V lost 0 bases to trimming and J lost 3 bases, with 15 bases between them. Written as DNA, the CDR3 is TGTGCCAGCAGCTTGGGAGGCCAGGGCTCCGACTATGGCTACACCTTC. Translating it yields CASSLGGQGSDYGYTF.

The J gene is TRBJ2-1, the V gene TRBV6-5; TRBD2 agrees at 8 bases. The CDR3 contains 15 residues. The germline V gene encodes CDR1 MNHEY and CDR2 SVGAGI. V shed 8 bases and J 6 bases; nucleotides not matched to a gene: 12. The CDR3 DNA is TGTGCCAGCTGGGGAAGCGGGAGCAGAGTCAATGAGCAGTTCTTC. It codes for CASWGSGSRVNEQFF.

V gene TRBV27 combines with J gene TRBJ2-1; TRBD1 matches 11 bases. The V and J ends lost 8 bases and 6 bases, in that order; junction bases with no gene match: 15. Per the germline V gene, CDR1 is MNHEY and CDR2 is SMNVEV (reference sequence). The CDR3 is 17 residues long. The CDR3 reads CASQPSRGGTGGNEQFF. CDR3 DNA: TGTGCCAGCCAACCCTCAAGAGGGGGGACAGGGGGCAATGAGCAGTTCTTC.

With regard to this clone: Other DNA sequences in the sample encode the same CDR3. The chain is built from TRBV5-1 and TRBJ2-2, with 9 bases that match TRBD1. Germline V gene lookup returns CDR1 SGHRS and CDR2 YFSETQ. V was clipped by 0 bases and J by 2 bases; unmatched bases: 5. The CDR3 contains 17 residues. CDR3 nucleotide sequence: TGCGCCAGCAGCTTGGTGGGGACAGGGACTAACACCGGGGAGCTGTTTTTT. Its translation: CASSLVGTGTNTGELFF.

J is TRBJ2-3 and V is TRBV11-2, with D uncertain. CDR1 is SGHAT and CDR2 is FQNNGV in the germline V gene. The V and J ends lost 4 bases and 0 bases respectively, with 11 bases between them. This CDR3 has 15 amino acids. The CDR3 sequence is CASSSNYISTDTQYF. CDR3 DNA sequence: TGTGCCAGCAGCTCAAACTACATAAGCACAGATACGCAGTATTTT.

This clone has a handful of counts. The chain recombines TRBV6-5 with TRBJ2-7; the match to TRBD1 covers 8 bases. This CDR3 has 13 residues. CDR1 and CDR2 (germline): MNHEY, SVGAGI. J gave up 6 bases and V 6 bases, and 7 bases lay outside the gene matches. CDR3 sequence (DNA): TGTGCCAGCAGGCGGGACAGGAACGGCGAGCAGTACTTC. Translation: CASRRDRNGEQYF.

The chain couples TRBV5-1 to TRBJ2-7; 10 bases match TRBD1. The CDR3 is 14 residues long. Germline values: CDR1 SGHRS, CDR2 YFSETQ. V shed 4 bases and J 0 bases; nucleotides not matched to a gene: 1. CDR3: CASSDRGRSYEQYF. The CDR3 DNA follows: TGCGCCAGCAGCGACAGGGGGCGCTCCTACGAGCAGTACTTC.